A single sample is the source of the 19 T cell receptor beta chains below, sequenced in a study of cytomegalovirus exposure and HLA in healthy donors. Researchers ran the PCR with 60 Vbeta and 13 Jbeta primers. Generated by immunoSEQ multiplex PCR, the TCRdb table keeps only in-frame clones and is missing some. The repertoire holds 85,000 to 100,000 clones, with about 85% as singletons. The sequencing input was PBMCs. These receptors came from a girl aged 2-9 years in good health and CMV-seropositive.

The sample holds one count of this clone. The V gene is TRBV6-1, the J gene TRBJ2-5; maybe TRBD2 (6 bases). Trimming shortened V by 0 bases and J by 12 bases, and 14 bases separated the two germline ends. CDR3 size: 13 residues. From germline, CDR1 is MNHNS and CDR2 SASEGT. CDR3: CASSEAIRDLEYF. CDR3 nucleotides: TGTGCCAGCAGTGAAGCGATCCGGGACTTGGAGTACTTC.

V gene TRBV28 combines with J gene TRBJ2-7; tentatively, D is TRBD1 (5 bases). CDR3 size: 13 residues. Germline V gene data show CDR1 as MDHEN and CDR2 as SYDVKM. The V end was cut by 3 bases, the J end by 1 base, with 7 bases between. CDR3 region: CASSFRGSYEQYF. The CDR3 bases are TGTGCCAGCAGTTTTAGGGGATCCTACGAGCAGTACTTC.

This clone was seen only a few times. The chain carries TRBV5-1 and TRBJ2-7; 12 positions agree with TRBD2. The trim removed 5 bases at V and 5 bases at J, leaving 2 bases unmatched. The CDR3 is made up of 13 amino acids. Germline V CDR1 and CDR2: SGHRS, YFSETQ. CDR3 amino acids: CASRLAGGNEQYF. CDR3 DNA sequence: TGCGCCAGCAGACTAGCGGGAGGCAACGAGCAGTACTTC.

The CDR3 DNA reads TGCGCCAGCAGCCCGGACAGCAACACTGAAGCTTTCTTT. Protein product: CASSPDSNTEAFF. This chain joins TRBV5-1 and TRBJ1-1, with TRBD1 as a possible D gene (6 bases). The germline gives CDR1 SGHRS, CDR2 YFSETQ. CDR3 length: 13 residues. The V gene lost 4 bases and the J gene lost 2 bases, with 9 bases spanning the gap. The full variable domain, rest sourced from reference TRBV5-1 and TRBJ1-1, is KAGVTQTPRYLIKTRGQQVTLSCSPISGHRSVSWYQQTPGQGLQFLFEYFSETQRNKGNFPGRFSGRQFSNSRSEMNVSTLELGDSALYLCASSPDSNTEAFFGQGTRLTVV.

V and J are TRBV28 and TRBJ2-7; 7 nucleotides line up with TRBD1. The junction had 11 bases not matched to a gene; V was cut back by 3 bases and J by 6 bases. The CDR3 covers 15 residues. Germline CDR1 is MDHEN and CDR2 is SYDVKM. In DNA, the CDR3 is TGTGCCAGCAGTTTTACCCGACAGGGATGGGGCGAGCAGTACTTC. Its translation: CASSFTRQGWGEQYF.

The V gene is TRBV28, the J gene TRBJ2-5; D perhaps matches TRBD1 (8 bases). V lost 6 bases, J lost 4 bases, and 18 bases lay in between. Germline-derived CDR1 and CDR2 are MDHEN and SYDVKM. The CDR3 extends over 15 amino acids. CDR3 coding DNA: TGTGCCAGCAGGGGGGGGCAGGGGGCTTCAGAGACCCAGTACTTC. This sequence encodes CASRGGQGASETQYF.

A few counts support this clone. CDR3 residues: CASSITSGSYNEQFF. The CDR3 region has the DNA TGTGCCAGCAGTATCACTAGTGGGTCCTACAATGAGCAGTTCTTC. The genes are TRBV6-5 and TRBJ2-1; a possible D gene is TRBD2 (5 bases). Trimming stripped 5 bases from V and 1 base from J, with 12 bases between. CDR1 and CDR2 from the germline V gene are MNHEY and SVGAGI. This CDR3 has 15 amino acids.

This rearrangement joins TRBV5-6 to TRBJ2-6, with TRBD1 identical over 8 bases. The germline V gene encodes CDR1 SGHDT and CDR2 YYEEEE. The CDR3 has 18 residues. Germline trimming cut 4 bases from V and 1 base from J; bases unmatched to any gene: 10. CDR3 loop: CASSRRGQGVSGANVLTF. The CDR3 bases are TGTGCCAGCAGCCGACGAGGACAGGGAGTATCTGGGGCCAACGTCCTGACTTTC.

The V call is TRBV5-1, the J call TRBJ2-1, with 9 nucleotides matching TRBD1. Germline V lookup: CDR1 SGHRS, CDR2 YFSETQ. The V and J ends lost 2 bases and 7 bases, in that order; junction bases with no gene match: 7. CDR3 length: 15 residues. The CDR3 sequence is CASSFVGTGYNEQFF. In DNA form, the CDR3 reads TGCGCCAGCAGCTTCGTCGGGACAGGGTATAATGAGCAGTTCTTC.

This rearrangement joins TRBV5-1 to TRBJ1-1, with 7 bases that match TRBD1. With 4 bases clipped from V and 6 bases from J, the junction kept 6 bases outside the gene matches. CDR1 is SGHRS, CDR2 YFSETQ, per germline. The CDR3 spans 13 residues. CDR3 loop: CASSPDQGAEAFF. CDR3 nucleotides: TGCGCCAGCAGCCCCGACCAGGGGGCTGAAGCTTTCTTT. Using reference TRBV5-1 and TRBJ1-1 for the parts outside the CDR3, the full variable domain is KAGVTQTPRYLIKTRGQQVTLSCSPISGHRSVSWYQQTPGQGLQFLFEYFSETQRNKGNFPGRFSGRQFSNSRSEMNVSTLELGDSALYLCASSPDQGAEAFFGQGTRLTVV.

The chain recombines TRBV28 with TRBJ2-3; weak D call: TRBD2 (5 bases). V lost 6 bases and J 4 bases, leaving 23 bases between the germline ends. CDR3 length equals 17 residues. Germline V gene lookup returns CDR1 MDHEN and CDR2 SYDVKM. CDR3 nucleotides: TGTGCCAGCAGCTCCACGAGGCTAGCCCCATTCGCAGATACGCAGTATTTT. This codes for CASSSTRLAPFADTQYF.

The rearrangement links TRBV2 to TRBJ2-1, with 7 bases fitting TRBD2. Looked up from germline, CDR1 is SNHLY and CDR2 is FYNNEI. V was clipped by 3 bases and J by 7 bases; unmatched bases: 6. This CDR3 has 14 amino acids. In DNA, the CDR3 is TGTGCCAGCAGTGAGCTAGCGGCGGGAAATGAGCAGTTCTTC. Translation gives CASSELAAGNEQFF.

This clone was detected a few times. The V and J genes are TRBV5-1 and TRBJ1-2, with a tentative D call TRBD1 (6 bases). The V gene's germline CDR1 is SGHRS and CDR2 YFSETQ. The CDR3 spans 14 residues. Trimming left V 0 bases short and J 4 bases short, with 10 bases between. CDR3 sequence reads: CASSLAATGYGYTF. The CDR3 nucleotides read TGCGCCAGCAGCTTGGCCGCGACAGGCTATGGCTACACCTTC.

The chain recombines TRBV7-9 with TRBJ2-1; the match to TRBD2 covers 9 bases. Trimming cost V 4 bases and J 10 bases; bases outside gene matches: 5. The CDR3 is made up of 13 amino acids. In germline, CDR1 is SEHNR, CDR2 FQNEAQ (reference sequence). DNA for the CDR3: TGTGCCAGCAGCTCCGGACTAGCGAGAGAGCAGTTCTTC. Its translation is CASSSGLAREQFF. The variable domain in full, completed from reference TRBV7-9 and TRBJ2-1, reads DTGVSQNPRHKITKRGQNVTFRCDPISEHNRLYWYRQTLGQGPEFLTYFQNEAQLEKSRLLSDRFSAERPKGSFSTLEIQRTEQGDSAMYLCASSSGLAREQFFGPGTRLTVL.

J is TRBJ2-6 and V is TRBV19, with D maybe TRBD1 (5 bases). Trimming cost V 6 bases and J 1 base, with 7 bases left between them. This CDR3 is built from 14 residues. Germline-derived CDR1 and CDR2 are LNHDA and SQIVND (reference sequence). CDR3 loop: CASSPGSGANVLTF. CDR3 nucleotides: TGTGCCAGTAGCCCAGGGTCTGGGGCCAACGTCCTGACTTTC.

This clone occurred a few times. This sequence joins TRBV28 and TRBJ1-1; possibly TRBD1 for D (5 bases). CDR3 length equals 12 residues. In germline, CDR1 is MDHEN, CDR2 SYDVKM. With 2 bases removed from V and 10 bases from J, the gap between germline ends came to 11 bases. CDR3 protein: CASSLRGLGAFF. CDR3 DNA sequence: TGTGCCAGCAGTTTAAGGGGCTTGGGAGCTTTCTTT. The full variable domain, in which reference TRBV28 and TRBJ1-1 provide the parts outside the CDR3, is DVKVTQSSRYLVKRTGEKVFLECVQDMDHENMFWYRQDPGLGLRLIYFSYDVKMKEKGDIPEGYSVSREKKERFSLILESASTNQTSMYLCASSLRGLGAFFGQGTRLTVV.

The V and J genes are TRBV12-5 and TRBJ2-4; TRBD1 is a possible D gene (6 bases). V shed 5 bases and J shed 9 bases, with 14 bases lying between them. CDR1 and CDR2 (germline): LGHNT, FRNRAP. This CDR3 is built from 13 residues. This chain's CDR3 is CASGTQGSGIQYF. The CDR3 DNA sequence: TGTGCTAGTGGTACACAGGGCAGCGGCATTCAGTACTTC.

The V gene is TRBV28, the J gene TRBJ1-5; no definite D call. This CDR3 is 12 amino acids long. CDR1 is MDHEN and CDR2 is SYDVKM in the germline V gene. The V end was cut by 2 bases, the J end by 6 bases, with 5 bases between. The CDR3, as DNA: TGTGCCAGCAGTTTAACAGCTCAGCCCCAGCATTTT. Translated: CASSLTAQPQHF. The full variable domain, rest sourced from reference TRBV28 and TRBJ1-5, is DVKVTQSSRYLVKRTGEKVFLECVQDMDHENMFWYRQDPGLGLRLIYFSYDVKMKEKGDIPEGYSVSREKKERFSLILESASTNQTSMYLCASSLTAQPQHFGDGTRLSIL.

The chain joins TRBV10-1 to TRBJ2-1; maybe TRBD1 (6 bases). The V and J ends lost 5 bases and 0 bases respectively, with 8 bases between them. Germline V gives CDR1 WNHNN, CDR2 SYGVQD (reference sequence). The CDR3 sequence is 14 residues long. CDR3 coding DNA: TGCGCCAGCAGTACAGGGAGCTCCTACAATGAGCAGTTCTTC. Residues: CASSTGSSYNEQFF.